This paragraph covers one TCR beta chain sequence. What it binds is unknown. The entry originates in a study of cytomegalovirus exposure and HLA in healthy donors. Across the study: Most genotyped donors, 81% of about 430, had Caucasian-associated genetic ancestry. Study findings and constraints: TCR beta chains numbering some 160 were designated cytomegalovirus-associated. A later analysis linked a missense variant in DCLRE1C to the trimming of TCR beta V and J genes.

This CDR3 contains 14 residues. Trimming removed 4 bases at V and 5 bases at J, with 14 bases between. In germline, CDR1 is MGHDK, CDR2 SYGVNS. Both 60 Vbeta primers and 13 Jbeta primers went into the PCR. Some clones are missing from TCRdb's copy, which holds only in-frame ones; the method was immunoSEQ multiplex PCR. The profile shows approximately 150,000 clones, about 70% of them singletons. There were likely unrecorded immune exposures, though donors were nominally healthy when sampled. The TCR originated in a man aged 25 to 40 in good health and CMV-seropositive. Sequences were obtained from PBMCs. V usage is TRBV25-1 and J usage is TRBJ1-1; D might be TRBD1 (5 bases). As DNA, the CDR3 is TGTGCCAGCAGTGGATCGGGGGGTGGGACTGAAGCTTTCTTT. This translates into CASSGSGGGTEAFF.